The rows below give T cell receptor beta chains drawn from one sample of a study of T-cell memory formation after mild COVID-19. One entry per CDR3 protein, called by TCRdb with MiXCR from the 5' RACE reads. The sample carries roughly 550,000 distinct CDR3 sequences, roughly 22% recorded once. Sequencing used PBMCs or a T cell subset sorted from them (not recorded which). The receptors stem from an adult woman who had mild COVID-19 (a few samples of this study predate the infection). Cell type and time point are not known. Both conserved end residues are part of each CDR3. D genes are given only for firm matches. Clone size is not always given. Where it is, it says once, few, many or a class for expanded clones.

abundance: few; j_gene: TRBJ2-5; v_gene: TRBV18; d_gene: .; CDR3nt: TGTGCCAGCTCACCCACGGGAAGGGGATCCGCAGAGACCCAGTACTTC; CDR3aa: CASSPTGRGSAETQYF
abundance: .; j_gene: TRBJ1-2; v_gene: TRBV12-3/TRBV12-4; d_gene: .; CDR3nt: TGTGCCAGCAGTTTAAGCGGGGGCAGGGATGGCTACACCTTC; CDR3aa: CASSLSGGRDGYTF
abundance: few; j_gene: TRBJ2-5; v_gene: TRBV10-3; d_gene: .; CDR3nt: TGTGCCATCAGTGAGTCTAACAGAGAGACCCAGTACTTC; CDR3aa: CAISESNRETQYF
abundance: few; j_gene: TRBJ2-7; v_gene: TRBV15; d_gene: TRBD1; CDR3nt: TGTGCCACCAGCAGTGGGACAGGGCGCGTCAGCGAGCAGTACTTC; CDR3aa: CATSSGTGRVSEQYF
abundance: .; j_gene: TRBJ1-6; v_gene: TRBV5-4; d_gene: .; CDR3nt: TGTGCCAGCAGCTTGAGAAACGGGGGGCGGGTTAATAATTCACCCCTCCACTTT; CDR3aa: CASSLRNGGRVNNSPLHF
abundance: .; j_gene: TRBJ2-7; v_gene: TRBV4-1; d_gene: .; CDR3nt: TGCGCCAGCAGCCAAGATTCTGACGGACACTACGAGCAGTACTTC; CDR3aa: CASSQDSDGHYEQYF
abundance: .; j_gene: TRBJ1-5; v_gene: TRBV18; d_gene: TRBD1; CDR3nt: TGTGCCAGCTCACCTAATACAGGGGGCAATCAGCCCCAGCATTTT; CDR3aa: CASSPNTGGNQPQHF
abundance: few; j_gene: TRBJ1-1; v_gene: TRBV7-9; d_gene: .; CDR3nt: TGTGCCAGCAGCTTAGCGGGACGGAACACTGAAGCTTTCTTT; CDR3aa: CASSLAGRNTEAFF
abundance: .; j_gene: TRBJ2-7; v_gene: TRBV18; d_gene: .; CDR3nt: TGTGCCAGCTCACCGCCGGGGCTACCCTACGAGCAGTACTTC; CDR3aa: CASSPPGLPYEQYF
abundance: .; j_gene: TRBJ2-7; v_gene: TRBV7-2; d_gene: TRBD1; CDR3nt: TGTGCCAGCAGGCCTTGGACAGGCTCCTACGAGCAGTACTTC; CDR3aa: CASRPWTGSYEQYF
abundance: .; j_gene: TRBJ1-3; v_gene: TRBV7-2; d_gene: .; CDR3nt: TGTGCCAGCAGCCTAGCCCACTCTGGAAACACCATATATTTT; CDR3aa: CASSLAHSGNTIYF
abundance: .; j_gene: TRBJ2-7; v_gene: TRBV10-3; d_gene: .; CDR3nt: TGTGCCATCAGGTCAGCGGATACGATCTCCTACGAGCAGTACTTC; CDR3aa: CAIRSADTISYEQYF
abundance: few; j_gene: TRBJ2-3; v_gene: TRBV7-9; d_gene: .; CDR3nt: TGTGCCAGCAGCCCACCCGGAATACGGAGCGGACGCACAGATACGCAGTATTTT; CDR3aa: CASSPPGIRSGRTDTQYF
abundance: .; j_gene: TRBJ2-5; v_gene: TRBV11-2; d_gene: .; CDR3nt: TGTGCCAGCAGCTTAATGACTCCGGGGTCGACTGGCGAGACCCAGTACTTC; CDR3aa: CASSLMTPGSTGETQYF
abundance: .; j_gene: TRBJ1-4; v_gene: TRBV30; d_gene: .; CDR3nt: TGTGCCTGGAGTCGACCCGCCCAACTGGACTCTAATGAAAAACTGTTTTTT; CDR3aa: CAWSRPAQLDSNEKLFF
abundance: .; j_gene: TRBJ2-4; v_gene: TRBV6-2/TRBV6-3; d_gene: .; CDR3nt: TGTGCCAGCAGTTACGAGGGGACCGGGCGCTTCATAGCCAAAAACATTCAGTACTTC; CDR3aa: CASSYEGTGRFIAKNIQYF
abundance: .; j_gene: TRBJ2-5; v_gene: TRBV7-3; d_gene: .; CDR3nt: TGTGCCAGCAGCTTAACGGGACCTCCGGGAGAGACCCAGTACTTC; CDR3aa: CASSLTGPPGETQYF
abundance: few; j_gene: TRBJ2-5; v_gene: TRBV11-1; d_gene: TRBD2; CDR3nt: TGTGCCAGCAGCTTGGATTGGGCTAGCGGGAGAGAGACCCAGTACTTC; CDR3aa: CASSLDWASGRETQYF
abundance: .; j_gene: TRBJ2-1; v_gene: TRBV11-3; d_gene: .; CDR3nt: TGTGCCAGCAGCTCCACCGGGACATATTACAATGAGCAGTTCTTC; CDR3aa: CASSSTGTYYNEQFF
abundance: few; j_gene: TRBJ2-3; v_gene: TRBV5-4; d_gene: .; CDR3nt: TGTGCCAGCAGCCCCACAGGGTTGGATACGCAGTATTTT; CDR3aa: CASSPTGLDTQYF
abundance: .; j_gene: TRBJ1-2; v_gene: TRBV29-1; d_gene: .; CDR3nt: TGCAGCGTTGCGGCTCGCGTTGGCTACACCTTC; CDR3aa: CSVAARVGYTF
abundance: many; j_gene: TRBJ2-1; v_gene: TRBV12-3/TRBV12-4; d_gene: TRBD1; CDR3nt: TGTGCCAGCAGTTTAGCGTCTGCTGGGACAGAGGAGTTCTTC; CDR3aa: CASSLASAGTEEFF
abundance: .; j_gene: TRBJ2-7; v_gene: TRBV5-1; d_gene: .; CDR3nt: TGCGCCAGCAACGAACCCACGGGTAGTTACGAGCAGTACTTC; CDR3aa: CASNEPTGSYEQYF
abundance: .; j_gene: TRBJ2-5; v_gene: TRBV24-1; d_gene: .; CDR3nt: TGTGCCACCAGTGGGGGGGGCCAGGAGACCCAGTACTTC; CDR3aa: CATSGGGQETQYF
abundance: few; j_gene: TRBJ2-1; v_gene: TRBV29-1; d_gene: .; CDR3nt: TGCAGCGTGATACTAGCCGTCAATGAGCAGTTCTTC; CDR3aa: CSVILAVNEQFF
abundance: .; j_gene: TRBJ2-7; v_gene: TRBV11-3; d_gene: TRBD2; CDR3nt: TGTGCCAGCGCCCACGGGACTAGCGGAGGTGAGCAGTACTTC; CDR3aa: CASAHGTSGGEQYF
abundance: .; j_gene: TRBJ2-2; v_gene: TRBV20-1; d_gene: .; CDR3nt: TGCAGTGCCGAGGGAGGCGGGAACACCGGGGAGCTGTTTTTT; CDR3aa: CSAEGGGNTGELFF
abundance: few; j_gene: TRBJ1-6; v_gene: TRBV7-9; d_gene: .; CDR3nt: TGTGCCAGCAGCTTAACGGCGGATTCACCCCTCCACTTT; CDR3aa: CASSLTADSPLHF
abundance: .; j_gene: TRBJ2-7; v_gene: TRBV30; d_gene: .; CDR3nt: TGTGCCTGGTCGACAGGATCGACCTACGAGCAGTACTTC; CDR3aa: CAWSTGSTYEQYF
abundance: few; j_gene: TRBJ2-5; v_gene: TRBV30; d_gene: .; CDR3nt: TGTGCCTGGAGCCTAAAAGGCAGGGCGGGAGAGACCCAGTACTTC; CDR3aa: CAWSLKGRAGETQYF
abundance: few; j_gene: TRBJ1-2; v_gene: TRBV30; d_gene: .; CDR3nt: TGTGCCTGGAGTGTTACAGGGCGCGACTATGGCTACACCTTC; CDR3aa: CAWSVTGRDYGYTF
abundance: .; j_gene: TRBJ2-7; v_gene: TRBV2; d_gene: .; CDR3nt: TGTGCCAGCAGCGGAAGACTCAGCTCCTACGAGCAGTACTTC; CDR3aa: CASSGRLSSYEQYF
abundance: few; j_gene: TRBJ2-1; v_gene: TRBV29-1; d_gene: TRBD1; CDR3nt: TGCAGCGGACAGGGAAATTATCCCTACAATGAGCAGTTCTTC; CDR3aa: CSGQGNYPYNEQFF
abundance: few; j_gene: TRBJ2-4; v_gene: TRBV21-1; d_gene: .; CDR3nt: TGTGCCAGCAGCAAAGCATCCCCAGGGCCCAAAAACATTCAGTACTTC; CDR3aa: CASSKASPGPKNIQYF
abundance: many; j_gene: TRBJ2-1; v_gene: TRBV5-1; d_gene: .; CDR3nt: TGCGCCAGCAGCTTGGGGGAGACCCCCGAGCAGTTCTTC; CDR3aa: CASSLGETPEQFF
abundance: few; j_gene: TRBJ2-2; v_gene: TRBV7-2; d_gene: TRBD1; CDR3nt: TGTGCCAGCAGCATCCCCGGGACAGGGGGTCCCGGGGAGCTGTTTTTT; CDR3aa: CASSIPGTGGPGELFF
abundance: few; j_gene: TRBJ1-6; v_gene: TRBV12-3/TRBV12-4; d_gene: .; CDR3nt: TGTGCCAGCAGTTTACTTGGCTCCTATAATTCACCCCTCCACTTT; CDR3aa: CASSLLGSYNSPLHF
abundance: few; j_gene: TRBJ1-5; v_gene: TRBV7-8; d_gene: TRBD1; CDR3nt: TGTGCCAGCAGCTTAGCGGTGGACAGGGGAGTCCAGCCCCAGCATTTT; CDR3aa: CASSLAVDRGVQPQHF
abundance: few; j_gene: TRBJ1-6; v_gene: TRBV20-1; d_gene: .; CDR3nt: TGCAGTGCTAGGGCCCACGGTGGTGGGCCCCTCCACTTT; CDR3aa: CSARAHGGGPLHF
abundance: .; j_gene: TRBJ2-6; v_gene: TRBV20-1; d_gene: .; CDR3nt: TGCAGTGCGACCGCAGGGTACACTGGGGCCAACGTCCTGACTTTC; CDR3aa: CSATAGYTGANVLTF
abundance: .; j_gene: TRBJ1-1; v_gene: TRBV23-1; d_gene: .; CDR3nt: TGCGCCAGCAGTCAATCCAGGGGAATTGGCACTGAAGCTTTCTTT; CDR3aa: CASSQSRGIGTEAFF
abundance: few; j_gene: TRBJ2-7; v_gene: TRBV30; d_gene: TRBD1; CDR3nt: TGTGCCTGGAGAGGGGGGACAGGCTCCTACGAGCAGTACTTC; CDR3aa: CAWRGGTGSYEQYF
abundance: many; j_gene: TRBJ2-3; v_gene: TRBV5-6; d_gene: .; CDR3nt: TGTGCCAGCAGCAGGACCGGCTCGGAGACGCAGTATTTT; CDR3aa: CASSRTGSETQYF
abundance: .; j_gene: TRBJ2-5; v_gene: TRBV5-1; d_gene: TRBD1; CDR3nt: TGCGCCAGCAGCTGGGGGACAGTGGATACCCAGTACTTC; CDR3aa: CASSWGTVDTQYF
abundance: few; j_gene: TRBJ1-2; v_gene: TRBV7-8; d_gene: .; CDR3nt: TGTGCCAGCACCTCCCGGGGCAGGGAAGTCTATGGCTACACCTTC; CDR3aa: CASTSRGREVYGYTF
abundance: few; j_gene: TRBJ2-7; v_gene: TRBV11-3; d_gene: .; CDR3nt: TGTGCCAGCAGCTTAACGGTACGGTACGAGCAGTACTTC; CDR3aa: CASSLTVRYEQYF
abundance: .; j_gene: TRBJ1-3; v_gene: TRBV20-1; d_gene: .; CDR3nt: TGCAGTGCTAGAGTGAACCTTGGAAACACCATATATTTT; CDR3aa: CSARVNLGNTIYF
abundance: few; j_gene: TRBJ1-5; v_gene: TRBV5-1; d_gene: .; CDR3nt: TGCGCCAGCAGCTGCCAACAGGTGGGGGGGTATAGCAATCAGCCCCAGCATTTT; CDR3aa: CASSCQQVGGYSNQPQHF
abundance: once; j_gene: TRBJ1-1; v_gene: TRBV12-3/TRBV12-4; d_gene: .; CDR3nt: TGTGCCAGCAGTTTTTCGTCTTTTATGAACACTGAAGCTTTCTTT; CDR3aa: CASSFSSFMNTEAFF
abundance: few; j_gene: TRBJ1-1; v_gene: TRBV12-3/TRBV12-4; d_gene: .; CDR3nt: TGTGCCAGCAGTTTTAGTGGTCCAGGGAACACTGAAGCTTTCTTT; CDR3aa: CASSFSGPGNTEAFF
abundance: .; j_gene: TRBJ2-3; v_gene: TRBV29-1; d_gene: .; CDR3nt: TGCAGCGCCACGCTAGTCGGTGCTGTCGATACGCAGTATTTT; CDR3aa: CSATLVGAVDTQYF
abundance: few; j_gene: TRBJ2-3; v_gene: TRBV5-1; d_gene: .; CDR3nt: TGCGCCAGCAGCCCCCGTTCAGTATTGATGTCAGATACGCAGTATTTT; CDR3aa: CASSPRSVLMSDTQYF
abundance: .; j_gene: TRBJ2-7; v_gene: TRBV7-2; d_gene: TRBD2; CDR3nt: TGTGCCAGCAGCGCGGGACTAGCGGGATCCTACGAGCAGTACTTC; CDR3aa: CASSAGLAGSYEQYF
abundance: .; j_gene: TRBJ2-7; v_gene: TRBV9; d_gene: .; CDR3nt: TGTGCCAGCAGCGTAGGCGAAGGAACTGTCTCCTACGAGCAGTACTTC; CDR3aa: CASSVGEGTVSYEQYF
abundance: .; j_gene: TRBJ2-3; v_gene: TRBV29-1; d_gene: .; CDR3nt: TGCAGCGTTGCTACAGGAGAAGGGACAGATACGCAGTATTTT; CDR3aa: CSVATGEGTDTQYF
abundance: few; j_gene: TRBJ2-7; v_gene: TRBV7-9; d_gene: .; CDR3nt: TGTGCCAGCAGCCCATGGGGGGAAAGCGAGCAGTACTTC; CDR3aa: CASSPWGESEQYF
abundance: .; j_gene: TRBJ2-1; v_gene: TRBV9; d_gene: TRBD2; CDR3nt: TGTGCCAGCAGCGTAGCTCCAGCGGGGGGCTACAATGAGCAGTTCTTC; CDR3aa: CASSVAPAGGYNEQFF
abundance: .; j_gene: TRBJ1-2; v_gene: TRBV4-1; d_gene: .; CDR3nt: TGCGCCAGCAGCCAAGGGACATTTGGATATGGCTACACCTTC; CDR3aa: CASSQGTFGYGYTF
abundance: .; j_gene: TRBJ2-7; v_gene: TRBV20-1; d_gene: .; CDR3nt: TGCAGTGCTAGAAAAAGGAAGGAGCAGTACTTC; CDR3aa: CSARKRKEQYF